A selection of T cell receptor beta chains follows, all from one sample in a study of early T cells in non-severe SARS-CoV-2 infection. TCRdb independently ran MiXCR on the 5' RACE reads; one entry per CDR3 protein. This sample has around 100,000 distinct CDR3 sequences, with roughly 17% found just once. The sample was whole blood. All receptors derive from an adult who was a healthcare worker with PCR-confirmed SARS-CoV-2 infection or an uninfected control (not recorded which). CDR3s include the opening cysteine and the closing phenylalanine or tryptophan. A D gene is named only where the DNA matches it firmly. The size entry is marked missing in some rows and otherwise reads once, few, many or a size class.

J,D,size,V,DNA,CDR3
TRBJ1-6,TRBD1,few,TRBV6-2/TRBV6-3,TGTGCCAGCAGCCCTCAGGCCCGGACAGGCCCGATTGTGGCCCCCACTTCACCCCTCCACTTT,CASSPQARTGPIVAPTSPLHF
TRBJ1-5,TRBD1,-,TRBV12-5,TGTGCTAGTGGCGGGACAGGGGTTTTCAATCAGCCCCAGCATTTT,CASGGTGVFNQPQHF
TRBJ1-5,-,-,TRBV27,TGTGCCAGCAGTCCCCTCGGGGGAAGCAATCAGCCCCAGCATTTT,CASSPLGGSNQPQHF
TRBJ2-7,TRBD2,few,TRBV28,TGTGCCAGCAGTTTCCTAGCTAGCGGGCGGAACGAGCAGTACTTC,CASSFLASGRNEQYF
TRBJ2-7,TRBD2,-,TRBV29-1,TGCAGCGTCGCCCCCGGGACTAGCAGATACGAGCAGTACTTC,CSVAPGTSRYEQYF
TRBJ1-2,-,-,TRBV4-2,TGTGCCAGCAGCCAAGATCGGGCCAGGGAGGCGGAGGGCTACACCTTC,CASSQDRAREAEGYTF
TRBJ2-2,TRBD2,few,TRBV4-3,TGCGCCAGCAGCCCCGGTAGCGGGAGGACCGGGGAGCTGTTTTTT,CASSPGSGRTGELFF
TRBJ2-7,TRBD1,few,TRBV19,TGTGCCAGTAGTAGTCGGGACAGGGACGACGAGCAGTACTTC,CASSSRDRDDEQYF
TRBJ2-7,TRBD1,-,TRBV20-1,TGCAGTGCTAGAGTCGCAGGGGGCCCCTACGAGCAGTACTTC,CSARVAGGPYEQYF
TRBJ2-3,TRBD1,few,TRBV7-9,TGTGCCAGCAGTTCCGGGACAGGGACGACAGATACGCAGTATTTT,CASSSGTGTTDTQYF
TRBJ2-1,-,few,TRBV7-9,TGTGCCAGCAGCTTTACCGGGGTTCAGGAGCAGTTCTTC,CASSFTGVQEQFF
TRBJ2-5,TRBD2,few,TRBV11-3,TGTGCCAGCAGCTTAGATAACAGCGGGAGGGCCCCCCAGTACTTC,CASSLDNSGRAPQYF
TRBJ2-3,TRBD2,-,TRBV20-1,TGCAGTTCCGGACCGGGACTAGCGGGGGGAAGTACGCAGTATTTT,CSSGPGLAGGSTQYF
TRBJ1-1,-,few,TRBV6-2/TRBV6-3,TGTGCCAGCAGTGTCAACCTCCCGAACACTGAAGCTTTCTTT,CASSVNLPNTEAFF
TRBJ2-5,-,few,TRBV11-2,TGTGCCAGCAGCTTTGGACTCGACAAAGAGACCCAGTACTTC,CASSFGLDKETQYF
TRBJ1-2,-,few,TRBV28,TGTGCCAGCAGTTACAGGGAGTGGAGTGGCTACACCTTC,CASSYREWSGYTF
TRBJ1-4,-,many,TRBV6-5,TGTGCCAGCAGACCCCTTCAAAGGTCTCCTGAAAAACTGTTTTTT,CASRPLQRSPEKLFF
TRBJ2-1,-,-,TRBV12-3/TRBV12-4,TGTGCCAGCAGTTCCGGACAGCCCTACAATGAGCAGTTCTTC,CASSSGQPYNEQFF